The rows below give T cell receptor beta chains drawn from one sample of a study of CD8+ T cells in alopecia areata. TCRdb keeps only in-frame clones here, not all; method: immunoSEQ multiplex PCR. Of about 200,000 clones detected, more than 30% appear once; the ten largest clones hold around 0.48%. Sequenced material: CD4+ T cells sorted from blood, taken at approximately week 30, from a patient treated with tofacitinib. Source of these receptors: a human donor with alopecia areata. CDR3s include the opening cysteine and the closing phenylalanine or tryptophan. A D gene is named only where the DNA matches it firmly. Rows may omit the clone size; those that give it use once, few, many or a size class.

cdr3_nt cdr3_aa v_call d_call clone_size j_call
TGTGCCTGGAAGATTAGCGGGAGTGGTGAGCAGTTCTTC CAWKISGSGEQFF TRBV30 TRBD2 . TRBJ2-1
TGCGCCAGCCGGGACAGGGCATTAGGAGGCTATGGCTACACCTTC CASRDRALGGYGYTF TRBV5-1 TRBD1 few TRBJ1-2
TGTGCCTGGAGACTCCTCGACAGGGGAGATACGCAGTATTTT CAWRLLDRGDTQYF TRBV30 TRBD1 once TRBJ2-3
TGCAGCGTTCTCGACCATTTCCGACAGGGGGCCTTGAACACTGAAGCTTTCTTT CSVLDHFRQGALNTEAFF TRBV29-1 TRBD1 few TRBJ1-1
TGTGCCAGCAGCCGTACTAGCGGGAGTATAAATGAGCAGTTCTTC CASSRTSGSINEQFF TRBV4-2 TRBD2 . TRBJ2-1
TGCAGCGCTGGGGACAGGGCCGGGGCCAACGTCCTGACTTTC CSAGDRAGANVLTF TRBV29-1 TRBD1 . TRBJ2-6
TGCAGCGTTGTAAGCAGGGGGCTGGGTGGCTACACCTTC CSVVSRGLGGYTF TRBV29-1 TRBD1 few TRBJ1-2
TGTGCCACCAGCATCGACAGGTACACCGGGGAGCTGTTTTTT CATSIDRYTGELFF TRBV15 . few TRBJ2-2
TGTGCCAGCAGTGGGGCGTGGGGGAGCAATCAGCCCCAGCATTTT CASSGAWGSNQPQHF TRBV25-1 . few TRBJ1-5
TGCGCCAGCAGCTTGGTAGCAGATCCGTCCTACAATGAGCAGTTCTTC CASSLVADPSYNEQFF TRBV5-1 . . TRBJ2-1